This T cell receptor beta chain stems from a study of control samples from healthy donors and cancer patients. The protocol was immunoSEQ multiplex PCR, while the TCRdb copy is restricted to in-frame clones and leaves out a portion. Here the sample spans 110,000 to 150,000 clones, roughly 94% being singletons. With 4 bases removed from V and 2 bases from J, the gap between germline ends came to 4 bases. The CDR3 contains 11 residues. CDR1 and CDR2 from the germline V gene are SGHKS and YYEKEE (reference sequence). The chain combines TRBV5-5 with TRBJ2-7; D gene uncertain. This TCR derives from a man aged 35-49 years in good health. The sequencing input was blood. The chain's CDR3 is CASSLTYEQYF. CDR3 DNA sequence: TGTGCCAGCAGCCTCACCTACGAGCAGTACTTC. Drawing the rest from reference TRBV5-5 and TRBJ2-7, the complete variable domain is DAGVTQSPTHLIKTRGQQVTLRCSPISGHKSVSWYQQVLGQGPQFIFQYYEKEERGRGNFPDRFSARQFPNYSSELNVNALLLGDSALYLCASSLTYEQYFGPGTRLTVT.